This TCR beta chain was recovered during a study of shared clonotypes between healthy human individuals. Points from the study as a whole: Around 5% of naive CD4 clonotypes were common to several donors. Sequencing of the sorted subsets was shown by rarefaction to be incomplete despite large depth. Only blood was sampled, and tissue TCR repertoires likely differ from blood ones.

Sorted subsets were amplified in replicate PCRs using 200 to 250 ng DNA, 30,000 to 35,000 T cell genomes. Sequenced by immunoSEQ multiplex PCR; TCRdb stores in-frame clones only, minus some. The profile shows under 1,100,000 clones, roughly 80% of them singletons. V was trimmed by 8 bases and J by 0 bases, leaving 13 bases between them. Germline-derived CDR1 and CDR2 are MNHEY and SVGAGI. The CDR3 contains 15 residues. This clone was detected only a few times. Its antigen is undetermined. The genes are TRBV6-5 and TRBJ1-4; TRBD1 might be the D (5 bases). The TCR was taken from a man aged 18 to 29 in good health. Material: memory CD4+ T cells sorted from blood. Described subset: CD45RA-negative fraction. The CDR3 DNA sequence: TGTGCCAGCGGGGGGATGCGGGCAACTAATGAAAAACTGTTTTTT. It is translated as CASGGMRATNEKLFF.